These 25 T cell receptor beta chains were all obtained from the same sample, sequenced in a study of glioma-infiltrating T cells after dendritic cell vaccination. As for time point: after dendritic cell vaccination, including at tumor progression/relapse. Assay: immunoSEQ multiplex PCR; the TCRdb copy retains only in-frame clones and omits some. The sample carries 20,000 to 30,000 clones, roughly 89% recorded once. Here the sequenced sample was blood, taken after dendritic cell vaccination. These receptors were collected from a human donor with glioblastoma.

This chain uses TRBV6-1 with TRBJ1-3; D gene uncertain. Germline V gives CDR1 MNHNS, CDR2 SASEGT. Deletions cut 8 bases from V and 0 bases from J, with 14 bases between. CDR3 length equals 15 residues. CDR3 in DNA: TGTGCCAGCGGACTACGGACTAGCTCTGGAAACACCATATATTTT. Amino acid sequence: CASGLRTSSGNTIYF.

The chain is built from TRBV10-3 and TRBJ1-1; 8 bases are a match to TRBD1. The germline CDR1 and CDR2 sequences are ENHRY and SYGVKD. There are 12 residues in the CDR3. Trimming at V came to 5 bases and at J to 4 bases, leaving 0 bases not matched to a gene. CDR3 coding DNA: TGTGCCATCAGTACAGGGGGCACTGAAGCTTTCTTT. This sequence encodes CAISTGGTEAFF.

DNA for the CDR3: TGTGCCAGCAGGGGGGCGGGGGCCCCCACAGATACGCAGTATTTT. Amino acid sequence: CASRGAGAPTDTQYF. V usage is TRBV7-2 and J usage is TRBJ2-3, with D maybe TRBD2 (7 bases). CDR1 and CDR2 (germline): SGHTA, FQGNSA. The CDR3 covers 15 residues. Trimming shortened V by 6 bases and J by 2 bases, and 15 bases separated the two germline ends.

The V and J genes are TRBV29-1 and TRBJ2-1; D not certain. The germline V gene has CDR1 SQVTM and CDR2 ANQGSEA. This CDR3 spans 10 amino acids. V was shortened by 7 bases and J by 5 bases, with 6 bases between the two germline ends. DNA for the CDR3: TGCAGCGGCGCACACAATGAGCAGTTCTTC. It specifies CSGAHNEQFF.

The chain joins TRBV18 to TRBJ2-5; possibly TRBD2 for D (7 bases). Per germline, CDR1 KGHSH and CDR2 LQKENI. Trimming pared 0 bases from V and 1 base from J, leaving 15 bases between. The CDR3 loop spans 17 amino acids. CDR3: CASSPPLAGAPQETQYF. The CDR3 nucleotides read TGTGCCAGCTCACCACCTTTGGCGGGGGCACCCCAAGAGACCCAGTACTTC.

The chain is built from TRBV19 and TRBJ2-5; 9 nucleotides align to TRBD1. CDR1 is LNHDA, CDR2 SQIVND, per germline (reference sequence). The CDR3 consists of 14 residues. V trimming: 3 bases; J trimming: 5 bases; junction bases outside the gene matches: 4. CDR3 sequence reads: CASSMDRGPETQYF. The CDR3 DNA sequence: TGTGCCAGTAGTATGGACAGGGGTCCCGAGACCCAGTACTTC.

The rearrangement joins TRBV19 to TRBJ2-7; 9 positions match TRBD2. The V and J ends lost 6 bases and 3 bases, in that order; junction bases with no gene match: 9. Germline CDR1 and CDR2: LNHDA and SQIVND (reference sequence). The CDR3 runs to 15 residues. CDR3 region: CASSTASGARYEQYF. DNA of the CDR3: TGTGCCAGTAGCACCGCTAGCGGGGCCCGCTACGAGCAGTACTTC.

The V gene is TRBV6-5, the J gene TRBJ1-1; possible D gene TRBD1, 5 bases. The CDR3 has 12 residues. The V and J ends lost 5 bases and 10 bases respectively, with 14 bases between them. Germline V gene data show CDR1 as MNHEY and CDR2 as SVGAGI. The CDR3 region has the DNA TGTGCCAGCAGTAACCCTCAGGGTCGAGCTTTCTTT. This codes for CASSNPQGRAFF.

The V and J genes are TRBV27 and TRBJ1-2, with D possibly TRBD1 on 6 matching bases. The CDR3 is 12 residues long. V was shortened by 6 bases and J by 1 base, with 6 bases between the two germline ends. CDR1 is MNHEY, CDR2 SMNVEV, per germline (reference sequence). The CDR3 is CASRQGNYGYTF. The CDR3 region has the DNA TGTGCCAGCAGACAGGGTAACTATGGCTACACCTTC.

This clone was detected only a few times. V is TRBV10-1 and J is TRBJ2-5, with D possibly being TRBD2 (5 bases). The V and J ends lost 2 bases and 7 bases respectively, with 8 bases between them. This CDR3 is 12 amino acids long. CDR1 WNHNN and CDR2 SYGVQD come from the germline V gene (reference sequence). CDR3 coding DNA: TGCGCCAGCAGTGAGGCGGGTTCGACCCAGTACTTC. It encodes CASSEAGSTQYF.

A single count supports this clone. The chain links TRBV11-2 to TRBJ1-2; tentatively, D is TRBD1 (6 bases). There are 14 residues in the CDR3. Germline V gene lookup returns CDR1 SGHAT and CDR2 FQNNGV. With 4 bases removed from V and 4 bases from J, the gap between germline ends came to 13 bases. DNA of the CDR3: TGTGCCAGCAGCTCCGTGAAAGGGGGCTATGGCTACACCTTC. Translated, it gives CASSSVKGGYGYTF.

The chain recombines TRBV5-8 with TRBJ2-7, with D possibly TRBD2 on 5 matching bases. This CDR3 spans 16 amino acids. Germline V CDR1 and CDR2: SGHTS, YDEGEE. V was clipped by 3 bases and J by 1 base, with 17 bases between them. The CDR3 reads CASSSYRIRLSYEQYF. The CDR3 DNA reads TGTGCCAGCAGCTCTTACCGGATAAGACTATCCTACGAGCAGTACTTC.

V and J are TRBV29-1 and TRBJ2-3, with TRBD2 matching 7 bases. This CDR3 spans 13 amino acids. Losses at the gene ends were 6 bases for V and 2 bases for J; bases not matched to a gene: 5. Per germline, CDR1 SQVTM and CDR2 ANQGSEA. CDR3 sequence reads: CSVAGTTTDTQYF. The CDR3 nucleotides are TGCAGCGTGGCCGGGACTACCACAGATACGCAGTATTTT.

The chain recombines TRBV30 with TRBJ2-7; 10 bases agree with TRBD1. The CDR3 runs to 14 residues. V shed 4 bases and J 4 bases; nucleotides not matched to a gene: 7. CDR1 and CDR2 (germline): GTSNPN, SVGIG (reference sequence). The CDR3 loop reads CAWNRGTGDYEQYF. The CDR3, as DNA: TGTGCCTGGAATCGTGGGACAGGGGATTACGAGCAGTACTTC.

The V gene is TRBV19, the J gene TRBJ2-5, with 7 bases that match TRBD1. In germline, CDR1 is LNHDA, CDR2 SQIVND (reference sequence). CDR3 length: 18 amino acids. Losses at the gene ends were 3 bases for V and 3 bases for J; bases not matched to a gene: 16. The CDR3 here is CASSIFEGASPRKETQYF. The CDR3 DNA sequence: TGTGCCAGTAGTATCTTCGAGGGGGCCTCTCCAAGGAAAGAGACCCAGTACTTC.

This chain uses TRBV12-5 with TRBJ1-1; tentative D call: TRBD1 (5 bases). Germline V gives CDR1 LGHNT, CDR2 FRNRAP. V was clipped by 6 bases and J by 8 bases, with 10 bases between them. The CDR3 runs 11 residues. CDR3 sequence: CASGYGHEAFF. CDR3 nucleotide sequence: TGTGCTAGTGGCTATGGACACGAAGCTTTCTTT.

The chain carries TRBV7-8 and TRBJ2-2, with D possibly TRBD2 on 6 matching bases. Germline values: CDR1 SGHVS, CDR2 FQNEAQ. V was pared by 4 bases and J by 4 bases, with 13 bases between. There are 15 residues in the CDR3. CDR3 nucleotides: TGTGCCAGCAGCTGGGGGAGGCAGATCACCGGGGAGCTGTTTTTT. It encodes CASSWGRQITGELFF.

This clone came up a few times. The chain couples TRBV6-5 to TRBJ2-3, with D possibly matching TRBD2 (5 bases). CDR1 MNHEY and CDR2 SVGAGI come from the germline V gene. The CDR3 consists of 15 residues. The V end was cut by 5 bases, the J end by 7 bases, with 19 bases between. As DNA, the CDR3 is TGTGCCAGCAGTCACGCGCCGGGATTTGAAAATACGCAGTATTTT. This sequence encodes CASSHAPGFENTQYF.

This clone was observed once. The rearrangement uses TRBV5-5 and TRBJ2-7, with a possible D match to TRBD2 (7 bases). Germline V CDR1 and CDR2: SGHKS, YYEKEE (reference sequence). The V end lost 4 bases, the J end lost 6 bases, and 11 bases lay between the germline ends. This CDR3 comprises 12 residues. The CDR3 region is CASSLGGGEQYF. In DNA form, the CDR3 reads TGTGCCAGCAGCCTGGGAGGGGGCGAGCAGTACTTC.

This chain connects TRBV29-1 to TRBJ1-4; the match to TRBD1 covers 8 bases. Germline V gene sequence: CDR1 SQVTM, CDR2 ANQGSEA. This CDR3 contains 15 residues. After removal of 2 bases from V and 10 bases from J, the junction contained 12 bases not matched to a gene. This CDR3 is CSVEKWDRPQRKLFF. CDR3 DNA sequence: TGCAGCGTTGAAAAGTGGGACAGGCCCCAGAGAAAACTGTTTTTT.

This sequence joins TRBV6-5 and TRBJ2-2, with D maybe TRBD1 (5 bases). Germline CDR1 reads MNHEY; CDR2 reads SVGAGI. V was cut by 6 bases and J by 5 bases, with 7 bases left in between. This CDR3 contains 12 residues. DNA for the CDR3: TGTGCCAGCAGACAGGAAACCGGGGAGCTGTTTTTT. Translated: CASRQETGELFF.

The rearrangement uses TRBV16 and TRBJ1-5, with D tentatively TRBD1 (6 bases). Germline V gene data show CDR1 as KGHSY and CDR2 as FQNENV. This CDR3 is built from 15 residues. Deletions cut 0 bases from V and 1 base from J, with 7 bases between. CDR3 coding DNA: TGTGCCAGCAGCCAATCCACAGGGAGCAATCAGCCCCAGCATTTT. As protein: CASSQSTGSNQPQHF. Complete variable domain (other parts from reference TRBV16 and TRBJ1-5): GEEVAQTPKHLVRGEGQKAKLYCAPIKGHSYVFWYQQVLKNEFKFLISFQNENVFDETGMPKERFSAKCLPNSPCSLEIQATKLEDSAVYFCASSQSTGSNQPQHFGDGTRLSIL.

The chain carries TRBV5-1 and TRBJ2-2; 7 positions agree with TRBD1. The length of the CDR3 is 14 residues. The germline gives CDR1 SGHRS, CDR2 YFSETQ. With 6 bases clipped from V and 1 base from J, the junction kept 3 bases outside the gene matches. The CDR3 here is CASTRTGNTGELFF. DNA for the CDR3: TGCGCCAGCACCAGGACAGGGAACACCGGGGAGCTGTTTTTT.

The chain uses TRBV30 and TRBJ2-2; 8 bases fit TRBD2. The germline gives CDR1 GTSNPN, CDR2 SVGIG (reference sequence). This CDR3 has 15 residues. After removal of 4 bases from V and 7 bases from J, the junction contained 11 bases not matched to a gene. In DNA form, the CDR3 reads TGTGCCTGGAAGATTTTAGCGGGGAGGGACGGGGAGCTGTTTTTT. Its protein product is CAWKILAGRDGELFF.

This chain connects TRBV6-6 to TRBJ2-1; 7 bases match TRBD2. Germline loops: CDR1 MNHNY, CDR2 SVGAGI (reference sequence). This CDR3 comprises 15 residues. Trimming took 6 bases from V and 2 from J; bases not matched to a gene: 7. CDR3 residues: CASSSPAGAYNEQFF. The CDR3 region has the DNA TGTGCCAGCAGCTCCCCGGCGGGGGCCTACAATGAGCAGTTCTTC.